This record looks at one T cell receptor (beta chain) sequence and its context. Its matching antigen is unknown. The record originates from a study of T cell responses to AZD1222 COVID-19 vaccine. Study as a whole: Researchers grouped second doses given at about 4 or about 12 weeks into one pool.

Method: immunoSEQ multiplex PCR; TCRdb's copy keeps in-frame clones and lacks some. The sample lists about 110,000 clones, 70% to 90% occurring once. Germline V gene data show CDR1 as MRHNA and CDR2 as SNTAGT. Germline trimming cut 5 bases from V and 1 base from J; bases unmatched to any gene: 5. The CDR3 is 15 amino acids. Study-level points and caveats: Elevations in Spike-specific TCR breadth and depth followed administration of two AZD1222 doses. The donor cohort was predominantly white British with a female majority, and clonal diversity may have been underestimated. Regions 160-218 and 743-854 held dominance among vaccine-associated CD4 TCRs, which spanned spike.

The TCR comes from an adult in good health. The V and J genes are TRBV6-4 and TRBJ2-3; TRBD1 matches 8 bases. The source material was peripheral blood, sampled on day 0 of AZD1222 vaccination. The CDR3 loop is CASSPTGVGTDTQYF. For the CDR3, the DNA is TGTGCCAGCAGTCCGACAGGGGTTGGCACAGATACGCAGTATTTT.